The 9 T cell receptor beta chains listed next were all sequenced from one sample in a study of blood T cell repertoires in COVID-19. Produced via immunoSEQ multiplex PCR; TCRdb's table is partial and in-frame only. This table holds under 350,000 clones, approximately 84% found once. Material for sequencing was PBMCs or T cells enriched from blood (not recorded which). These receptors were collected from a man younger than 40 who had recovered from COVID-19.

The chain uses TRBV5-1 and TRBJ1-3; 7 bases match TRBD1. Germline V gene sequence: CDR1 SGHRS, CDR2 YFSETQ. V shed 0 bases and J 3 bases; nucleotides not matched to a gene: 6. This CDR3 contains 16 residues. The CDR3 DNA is TGCGCCAGCAGCTTGGAGGGGGCGCGCCTTGGAAACACCATATATTTT. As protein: CASSLEGARLGNTIYF.

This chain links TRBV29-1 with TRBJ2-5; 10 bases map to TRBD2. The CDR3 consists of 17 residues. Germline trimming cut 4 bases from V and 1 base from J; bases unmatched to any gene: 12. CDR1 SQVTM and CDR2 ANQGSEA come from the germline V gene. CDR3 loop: CSVAGAKSGGAQETQYF. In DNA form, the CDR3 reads TGCAGCGTTGCCGGGGCGAAAAGCGGGGGGGCCCAAGAGACCCAGTACTTC. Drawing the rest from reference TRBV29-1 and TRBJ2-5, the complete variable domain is SAVISQKPSRDICQRGTSLTIQCQVDSQVTMMFWYRQQPGQSLTLIATANQGSEATYESGFVIDKFPISRPNLTFSTLTVSNMSPEDSSIYLCSVAGAKSGGAQETQYFGPGTRLLVL.

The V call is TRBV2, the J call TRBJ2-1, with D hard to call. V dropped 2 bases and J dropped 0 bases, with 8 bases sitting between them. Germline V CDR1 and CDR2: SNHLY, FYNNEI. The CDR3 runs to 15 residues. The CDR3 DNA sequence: TGTGCCAGCAGTGAACTAGTTGGCTCCTACAATGAGCAGTTCTTC. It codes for CASSELVGSYNEQFF. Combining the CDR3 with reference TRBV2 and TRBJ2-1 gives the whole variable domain EPEVTQTPSHQVTQMGQEVILRCVPISNHLYFYWYRQILGQKVEFLVSFYNNEISEKSEIFDDQFSVERPDGSNFTLKIRSTKLEDSAMYFCASSELVGSYNEQFFGPGTRLTVL.

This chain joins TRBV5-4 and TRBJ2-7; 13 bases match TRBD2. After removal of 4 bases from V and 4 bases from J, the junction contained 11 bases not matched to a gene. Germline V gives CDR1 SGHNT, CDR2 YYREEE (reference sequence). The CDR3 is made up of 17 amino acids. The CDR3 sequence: CASSDRRTSGGGYEQYF. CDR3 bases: TGTGCCAGCAGCGACCGCAGGACTAGCGGGGGAGGATACGAGCAGTACTTC. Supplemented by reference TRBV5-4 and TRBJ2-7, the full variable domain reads ETGVTQSPTHLIKTRGQQVTLRCSSQSGHNTVSWYQQALGQGPQFIFQYYREEENGRGNFPPRFSGLQFPNYSSELNVNALELDDSALYLCASSDRRTSGGGYEQYFGPGTRLTVT.

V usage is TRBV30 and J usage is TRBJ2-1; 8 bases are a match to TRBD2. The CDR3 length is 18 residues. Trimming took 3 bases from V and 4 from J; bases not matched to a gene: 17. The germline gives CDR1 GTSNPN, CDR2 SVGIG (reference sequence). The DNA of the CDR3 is TGTGCCTGGAGCGCCCCCGGGAGGGCCAACCTACCGTACAATGAGCAGTTCTTC. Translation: CAWSAPGRANLPYNEQFF.

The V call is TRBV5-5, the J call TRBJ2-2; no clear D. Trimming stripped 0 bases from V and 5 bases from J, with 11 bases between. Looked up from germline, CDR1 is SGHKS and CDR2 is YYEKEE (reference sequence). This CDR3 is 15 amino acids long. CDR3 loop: CASSLVGSGTGELFF. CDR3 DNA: TGTGCCAGCAGCTTGGTAGGTTCCGGGACCGGGGAGCTGTTTTTT.

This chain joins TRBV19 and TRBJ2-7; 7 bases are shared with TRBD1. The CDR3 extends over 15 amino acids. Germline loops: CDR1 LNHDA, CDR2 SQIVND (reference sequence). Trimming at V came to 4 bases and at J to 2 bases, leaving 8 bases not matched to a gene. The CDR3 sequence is CASSTRGQPPYEQYF. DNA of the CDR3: TGTGCCAGTAGTACCAGGGGACAGCCACCCTACGAGCAGTACTTC.

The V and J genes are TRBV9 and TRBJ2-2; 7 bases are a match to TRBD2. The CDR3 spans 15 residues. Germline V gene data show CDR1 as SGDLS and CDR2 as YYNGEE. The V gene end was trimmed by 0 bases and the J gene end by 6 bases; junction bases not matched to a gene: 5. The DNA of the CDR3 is TGTGCCAGCAGCGTAGATCCTAGCGGTTCCGGGGAGCTGTTTTTT. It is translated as CASSVDPSGSGELFF. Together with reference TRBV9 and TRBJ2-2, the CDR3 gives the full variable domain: DSGVTQTPKHLITATGQRVTLRCSPRSGDLSVYWYQQSLDQGLQFLIQYYNGEERAKGNILERFSAQQFPDLHSELNLSSLELGDSALYFCASSVDPSGSGELFFGEGSRLTVL.

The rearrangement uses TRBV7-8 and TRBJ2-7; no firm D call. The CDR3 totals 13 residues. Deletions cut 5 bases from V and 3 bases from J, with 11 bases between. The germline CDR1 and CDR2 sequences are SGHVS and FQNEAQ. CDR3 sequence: CASSRSGYYEQYF. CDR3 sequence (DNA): TGTGCCAGCAGCCGCTCAGGATACTACGAGCAGTACTTC.